This is a list of T cell receptor beta chains from one sample in a study of cytomegalovirus exposure and HLA in healthy donors. Repertoires were generated with immunoSEQ multiplex PCR, while TCRdb's copy carries only in-frame clones and drops some. The table has over 150,000 clones, 80% seen once. The sequencing sample was made of PBMCs. These receptors all come from a man between 25 and 39 years old in good health and CMV-seropositive. CDR3s include the opening cysteine and the closing phenylalanine or tryptophan. A D gene is named only where the DNA matches it firmly. Not every row has a clone size; where given, it reads once, few, many or a size class.

CDR3 DNA: TGCGCCAGCAGCTTGGGGAGCGAGCCCTACGAGCAGTACTTC
CDR3 protein: CASSLGSEPYEQYF
J gene: TRBJ2-7
D gene: .
V gene: TRBV5-1
clone size: .
CDR3 length: 14

CDR3 DNA: TGTGCCAGTAGCACCGGGACAGCTTCCAATCAGCCCCAGCATTTT
CDR3 protein: CASSTGTASNQPQHF
J gene: TRBJ1-5
D gene: TRBD1
V gene: TRBV19
clone size: .
CDR3 length: 15

CDR3 DNA: TGTGCCAGTAGTGCTCGGACGGGGTCCTCCTACGAGCAGTACTTC
CDR3 protein: CASSARTGSSYEQYF
J gene: TRBJ2-7
D gene: .
V gene: TRBV19
clone size: .
CDR3 length: 15

CDR3 DNA: TGTGCCAGCAGCTTAGGACTAGCGGGGGGCCAAGAGACCCAGTACTTC
CDR3 protein: CASSLGLAGGQETQYF
J gene: TRBJ2-5
D gene: TRBD2
V gene: TRBV11-3
clone size: .
CDR3 length: 16

CDR3 DNA: TGTGCCAGCAGTGAAATGCGAACTGAAGCTTTCTTT
CDR3 protein: CASSEMRTEAFF
J gene: TRBJ1-1
D gene: .
V gene: TRBV2
clone size: .
CDR3 length: 12

CDR3 DNA: TGCAGTGCGCCTAGAACGCAGACCCAGTACTTC
CDR3 protein: CSAPRTQTQYF
J gene: TRBJ2-5
D gene: .
V gene: TRBV20-1
clone size: .
CDR3 length: 11

CDR3 DNA: TGTGCCAGCAGTTCTGGCAGGGGCCGCGAGCAGTACTTC
CDR3 protein: CASSSGRGREQYF
J gene: TRBJ2-7
D gene: .
V gene: TRBV6-5
clone size: .
CDR3 length: 13

CDR3 DNA: TGTGCCAGCAGCTTGGGCTTGACAGGGAAGGAAAAACTGTTTTTT
CDR3 protein: CASSLGLTGKEKLFF
J gene: TRBJ1-4
D gene: TRBD1
V gene: TRBV7-9
clone size: .
CDR3 length: 15

CDR3 DNA: TGTGCCAGCAGCCCGACTAGCGGCCAGGTGGGGCAGTACTTC
CDR3 protein: CASSPTSGQVGQYF
J gene: TRBJ2-7
D gene: TRBD2
V gene: TRBV25-1
clone size: .
CDR3 length: 14

CDR3 DNA: TGCGCCAGCAGCGATGGACTAGCGCTGAGCTCCTACAATGAGCAGTTCTTC
CDR3 protein: CASSDGLALSSYNEQFF
J gene: TRBJ2-1
D gene: TRBD2
V gene: TRBV5-1
clone size: .
CDR3 length: 17

CDR3 DNA: TGTGCCAGCAGCTTCGGTGTTGGGACAGGGTCTGATACGCAGTATTTT
CDR3 protein: CASSFGVGTGSDTQYF
J gene: TRBJ2-3
D gene: TRBD1
V gene: TRBV7-2
clone size: once
CDR3 length: 16

CDR3 DNA: TGTGCCAGCAGTAGTAAGGAATCACGGGGGGGGCAGTATTTT
CDR3 protein: CASSSKESRGGQYF
J gene: TRBJ2-3
D gene: TRBD2
V gene: TRBV2
clone size: .
CDR3 length: 14

CDR3 DNA: TGTGCCAGCAGGCTGACAGGGGGCACCCAGTACTTC
CDR3 protein: CASRLTGGTQYF
J gene: TRBJ2-5
D gene: TRBD1
V gene: TRBV2
clone size: .
CDR3 length: 12

CDR3 DNA: TGCAGCGGCGGAACTAGCGGGAGTCGCTATGAGCAGTTCTTC
CDR3 protein: CSGGTSGSRYEQFF
J gene: TRBJ2-1
D gene: TRBD2
V gene: TRBV29-1
clone size: .
CDR3 length: 14

CDR3 DNA: TGTGCCAGCAGTTTAGTGGTAGCGGGGTTCGGCCTAGTCGCCGGGGAGCTGTTTTTT
CDR3 protein: CASSLVVAGFGLVAGELFF
J gene: TRBJ2-2
D gene: TRBD2
V gene: TRBV27
clone size: .
CDR3 length: 19

CDR3 DNA: TGTGCCAGCTCACCAGGGTTGGACACCTACGAGCAGTACTTC
CDR3 protein: CASSPGLDTYEQYF
J gene: TRBJ2-7
D gene: .
V gene: TRBV18
clone size: .
CDR3 length: 14

CDR3 DNA: TGTGCCAGCAGCTCACAACCGGGACAGGGGGACTACGAGCAGTACTTC
CDR3 protein: CASSSQPGQGDYEQYF
J gene: TRBJ2-7
D gene: TRBD1
V gene: TRBV7-6
clone size: .
CDR3 length: 16

CDR3 DNA: TGTGCCAGCAGCTCGCGACAGGGGGCCATTGAGCAGTTCTTC
CDR3 protein: CASSSRQGAIEQFF
J gene: TRBJ2-1
D gene: TRBD1
V gene: TRBV7-2
clone size: .
CDR3 length: 14

CDR3 DNA: TGTGCCAGCAGCAGGGGTTTCGAGGCTGGGGACATTCAGTACTTC
CDR3 protein: CASSRGFEAGDIQYF
J gene: TRBJ2-4
D gene: .
V gene: TRBV11-3
clone size: few
CDR3 length: 15

CDR3 DNA: TGTGCCAGCAGCTTAACTCCGACTGAAGCTTTCTTT
CDR3 protein: CASSLTPTEAFF
J gene: TRBJ1-1
D gene: .
V gene: TRBV11-3
clone size: .
CDR3 length: 12

CDR3 DNA: TGTGCCAGCAGTTTCGGAACCGGGGGCGGGGGTGAGCAGTACTTC
CDR3 protein: CASSFGTGGGGEQYF
J gene: TRBJ2-7
D gene: .
V gene: TRBV28
clone size: .
CDR3 length: 15

CDR3 DNA: TGTGCCAGCAGCTTAGGGATATGTGGGCAGGGGGAAACCTATAATTCACCCCTCCACTTT
CDR3 protein: CASSLGICGQGETYNSPLHF
J gene: TRBJ1-6
D gene: TRBD1
V gene: TRBV7-7
clone size: .
CDR3 length: 20

CDR3 DNA: TGCAGCGTTGTTGTAGCGGGAGTAACCCTCTGGGCAGATACGCAGTATTTT
CDR3 protein: CSVVVAGVTLWADTQYF
J gene: TRBJ2-3
D gene: TRBD2
V gene: TRBV29-1
clone size: few
CDR3 length: 17

CDR3 DNA: TGTGCCAGCAGCTTAGCGATGAGCTCTGGGGCCAACGTCCTGACTTTC
CDR3 protein: CASSLAMSSGANVLTF
J gene: TRBJ2-6
D gene: .
V gene: TRBV7-9
clone size: few
CDR3 length: 16

CDR3 DNA: TGTGCCAGCAGTCGGGACAGGGAGGGAGAGACCCAGTACTTC
CDR3 protein: CASSRDREGETQYF
J gene: TRBJ2-5
D gene: TRBD1
V gene: TRBV27
clone size: .
CDR3 length: 14

CDR3 DNA: TGTGCCAGCAGTGCGTTAGGGGCTATCGATCAGCCCCAGCATTTT
CDR3 protein: CASSALGAIDQPQHF
J gene: TRBJ1-5
D gene: .
V gene: TRBV2
clone size: few
CDR3 length: 15

CDR3 DNA: TGTGCCAGCTCAGCCGAAACAGGCTACGAGCAGTACTTC
CDR3 protein: CASSAETGYEQYF
J gene: TRBJ2-7
D gene: .
V gene: TRBV18
clone size: few
CDR3 length: 13

CDR3 DNA: TGTGCCAGCAGTTTATCGCTGCGGTACACTGAAGCTTTCTTT
CDR3 protein: CASSLSLRYTEAFF
J gene: TRBJ1-1
D gene: .
V gene: TRBV27
clone size: .
CDR3 length: 14

CDR3 DNA: TGTGCCAGCAGCTTAGACCCGGGGTTGAATGAGCAGTTCTTC
CDR3 protein: CASSLDPGLNEQFF
J gene: TRBJ2-1
D gene: .
V gene: TRBV7-9
clone size: .
CDR3 length: 14

CDR3 DNA: TGTGCCAGCAGCTCGCAGGGGGGCTCCTACAATGAGCAGTTCTTC
CDR3 protein: CASSSQGGSYNEQFF
J gene: TRBJ2-1
D gene: .
V gene: TRBV7-3
clone size: .
CDR3 length: 15

CDR3 DNA: TGTGCCGCGGCCTCTTACAATGAGCAGTTCTTC
CDR3 protein: CAAASYNEQFF
J gene: TRBJ2-1
D gene: .
V gene: TRBV7-8
clone size: .
CDR3 length: 11

CDR3 DNA: TGTGCCACCAGCAGAAGGCCACAGGGACAGGACCCTGGCGAGCAGTACTTC
CDR3 protein: CATSRRPQGQDPGEQYF
J gene: TRBJ2-7
D gene: TRBD1
V gene: TRBV15
clone size: .
CDR3 length: 17

CDR3 DNA: TGTGCCAGCAGTTTATCGTCGTGGAGTTGGCCGGGAGGCTACACCTTC
CDR3 protein: CASSLSSWSWPGGYTF
J gene: TRBJ1-2
D gene: .
V gene: TRBV27
clone size: .
CDR3 length: 16

CDR3 DNA: TGCAGTGCTAGAGACAGCAATGAGCAGTTCTTC
CDR3 protein: CSARDSNEQFF
J gene: TRBJ2-1
D gene: .
V gene: TRBV20-1
clone size: .
CDR3 length: 11

CDR3 DNA: TGTGCCAGTAGTAGAGACAGGGGTATGAACACTGAAGCTTTCTTT
CDR3 protein: CASSRDRGMNTEAFF
J gene: TRBJ1-1
D gene: TRBD1
V gene: TRBV19
clone size: .
CDR3 length: 15

CDR3 DNA: TGTGCCAGCAGCTCCGACTATGGGGAGACCCAGTACTTC
CDR3 protein: CASSSDYGETQYF
J gene: TRBJ2-5
D gene: .
V gene: TRBV7-9
clone size: once
CDR3 length: 13

CDR3 DNA: TGTGCCAGCAGTCCGAGGACTAGCGGCCTTTGGGAGGAGACCCAGTACTTC
CDR3 protein: CASSPRTSGLWEETQYF
J gene: TRBJ2-5
D gene: TRBD2
V gene: TRBV27
clone size: once
CDR3 length: 17

CDR3 DNA: TGCGCCAGCAGCTTGGACAGGCTTTCCTACGAGCAGTACTTC
CDR3 protein: CASSLDRLSYEQYF
J gene: TRBJ2-7
D gene: .
V gene: TRBV5-1
clone size: .
CDR3 length: 14

CDR3 DNA: TGTGCCAGCAGCTTCATTAGCGGATTTTACAATGAGCAGTTCTTC
CDR3 protein: CASSFISGFYNEQFF
J gene: TRBJ2-1
D gene: .
V gene: TRBV7-9
clone size: .
CDR3 length: 15

CDR3 DNA: TGTGCCAGCAGTCAGGACAGGGACCGCAATCAGCCCCAGCATTTT
CDR3 protein: CASSQDRDRNQPQHF
J gene: TRBJ1-5
D gene: TRBD1
V gene: TRBV6-1
clone size: .
CDR3 length: 15

CDR3 DNA: TGTGCCAGCAGTGGCCAGGGGGGAAATACGCAGTATTTT
CDR3 protein: CASSGQGGNTQYF
J gene: TRBJ2-3
D gene: .
V gene: TRBV6-4
clone size: .
CDR3 length: 13

CDR3 DNA: TGCGCCAGCAGCCAAGTGGCAGGCAGCACCTACGAGCAGTACTTC
CDR3 protein: CASSQVAGSTYEQYF
J gene: TRBJ2-7
D gene: .
V gene: TRBV4-1
clone size: .
CDR3 length: 15

CDR3 DNA: TGTGCCAGCAGTTACGGGACAGGGGTTTCCTACGAGCAGTACTTC
CDR3 protein: CASSYGTGVSYEQYF
J gene: TRBJ2-7
D gene: TRBD1
V gene: TRBV6-5
clone size: .
CDR3 length: 15

CDR3 DNA: TGCAGCGTTCGGGGACTGGACGGTACCGGGGAGCTGTTTTTT
CDR3 protein: CSVRGLDGTGELFF
J gene: TRBJ2-2
D gene: .
V gene: TRBV29-1
clone size: .
CDR3 length: 14